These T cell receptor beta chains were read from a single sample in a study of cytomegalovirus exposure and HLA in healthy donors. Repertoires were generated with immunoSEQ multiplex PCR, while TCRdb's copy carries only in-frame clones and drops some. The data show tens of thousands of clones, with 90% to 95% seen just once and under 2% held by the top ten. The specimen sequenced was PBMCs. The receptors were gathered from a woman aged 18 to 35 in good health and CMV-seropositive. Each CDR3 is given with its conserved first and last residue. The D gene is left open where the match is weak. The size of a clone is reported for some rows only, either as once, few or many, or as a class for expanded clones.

CDR3: CACKIIHSGANVLTF
DNA: TGTGCCTGCAAGATTATACACTCTGGGGCCAACGTCCTGACTTTC
J: TRBJ2-6
size: -
V: TRBV2
D: -

CDR3: CASSLALNTEAFF
DNA: TGCGCCAGCAGCTTGGCCTTAAACACTGAAGCTTTCTTT
J: TRBJ1-1
size: -
V: TRBV5-1
D: -

CDR3: CSVPRILTYEQYF
DNA: TGCAGCGTTCCACGAATTCTAACCTACGAGCAGTACTTC
J: TRBJ2-7
size: -
V: TRBV29-1
D: -

CDR3: CASSPPVAYNEQFF
DNA: TGTGCCAGCAGCCCCCCGGTGGCCTACAATGAGCAGTTCTTC
J: TRBJ2-1
size: -
V: TRBV7-8
D: -

CDR3: CASSFGGRGGSYNSPLHF
DNA: TGTGCCAGCAGTTTTGGGGGGCGCGGGGGCTCCTATAATTCACCCCTCCACTTT
J: TRBJ1-6
size: -
V: TRBV27
D: -

CDR3: CASRPGQGSTGELFF
DNA: TGTGCCAGCAGGCCGGGACAGGGAAGCACCGGGGAGCTGTTTTTT
J: TRBJ2-2
size: -
V: TRBV2
D: TRBD1

CDR3: CASRPQGEAGYTF
DNA: TGTGCCAGCAGACCACAGGGTGAGGCTGGCTACACCTTC
J: TRBJ1-2
size: -
V: TRBV6-5
D: -

CDR3: CASSLGGGLGSNQPQHF
DNA: TGTGCCAGCAGCCTAGGTGGGGGCCTGGGTAGCAATCAGCCCCAGCATTTT
J: TRBJ1-5
size: few
V: TRBV7-8
D: -

CDR3: CASSHRTEPNYGYTF
DNA: TGTGCCAGCAGCCACCGGACAGAACCTAACTATGGCTACACCTTC
J: TRBJ1-2
size: -
V: TRBV11-3
D: -

CDR3: CASSQELAPGNEQFF
DNA: TGCGCCAGCAGCCAAGAGTTAGCCCCCGGGAATGAGCAGTTCTTC
J: TRBJ2-1
size: once
V: TRBV4-1
D: -

CDR3: CASSSPRDKTYEQYF
DNA: TGTGCCAGCAGTTCACCCCGGGACAAAACCTACGAGCAGTACTTC
J: TRBJ2-7
size: -
V: TRBV27
D: -

CDR3: CASMGSGSRYNEQFF
DNA: TGTGCCAGCATGGGGAGCGGGAGTAGGTACAATGAGCAGTTCTTC
J: TRBJ2-1
size: -
V: TRBV28
D: TRBD2

CDR3: CASSPHSGTGITEAFF
DNA: TGCGCCAGCAGCCCCCATTCCGGGACAGGGATCACTGAAGCTTTCTTT
J: TRBJ1-1
size: -
V: TRBV4-1
D: TRBD1

CDR3: CASSLANGLDNEQFF
DNA: TGTGCCAGCAGCTTAGCGAACGGACTAGACAATGAGCAGTTCTTC
J: TRBJ2-1
size: -
V: TRBV7-9
D: TRBD2

CDR3: CASSQVWGLTGNTIYF
DNA: TGCGCCAGCAGCCAAGTCTGGGGCCTCACTGGAAACACCATATATTTT
J: TRBJ1-3
size: -
V: TRBV4-1
D: -

CDR3: CASSMGTFSYEQYF
DNA: TGTGCCAGTAGTATGGGGACATTTTCCTACGAGCAGTACTTC
J: TRBJ2-7
size: -
V: TRBV19
D: -